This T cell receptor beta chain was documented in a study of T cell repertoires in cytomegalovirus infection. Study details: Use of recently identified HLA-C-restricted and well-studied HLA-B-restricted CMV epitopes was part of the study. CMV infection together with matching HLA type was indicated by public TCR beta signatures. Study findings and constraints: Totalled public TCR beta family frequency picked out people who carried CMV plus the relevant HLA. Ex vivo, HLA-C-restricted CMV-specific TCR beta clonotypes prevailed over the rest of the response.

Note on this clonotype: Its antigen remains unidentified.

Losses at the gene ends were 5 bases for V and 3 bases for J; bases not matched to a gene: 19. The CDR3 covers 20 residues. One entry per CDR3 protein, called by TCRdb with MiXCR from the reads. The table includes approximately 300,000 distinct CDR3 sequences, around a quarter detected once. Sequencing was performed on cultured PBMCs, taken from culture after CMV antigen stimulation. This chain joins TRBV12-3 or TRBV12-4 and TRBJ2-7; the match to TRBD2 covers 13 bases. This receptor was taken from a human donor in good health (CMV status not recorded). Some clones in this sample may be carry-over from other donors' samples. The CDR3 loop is CASSLGLAGDMISPLYEQYF. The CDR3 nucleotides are TGTGCCAGCAGTCTCGGACTAGCGGGAGACATGATAAGTCCCCTCTACGAGCAGTACTTC.